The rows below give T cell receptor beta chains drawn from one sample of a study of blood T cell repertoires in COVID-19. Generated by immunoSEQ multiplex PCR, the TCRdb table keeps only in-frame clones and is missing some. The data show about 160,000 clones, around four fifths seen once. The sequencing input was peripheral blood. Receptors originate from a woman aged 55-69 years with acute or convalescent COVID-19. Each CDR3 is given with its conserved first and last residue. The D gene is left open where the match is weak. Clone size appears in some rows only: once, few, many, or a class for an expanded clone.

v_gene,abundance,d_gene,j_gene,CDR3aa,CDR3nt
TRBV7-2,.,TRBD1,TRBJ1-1,CASSRGTGVTEAFF,TGTGCCAGCAGCCGGGGCACAGGGGTAACTGAAGCTTTCTTT
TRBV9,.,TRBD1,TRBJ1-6,CASSEDQGARGSPLHF,TGTGCCAGCAGCGAGGATCAGGGGGCTCGGGGTTCACCCCTCCACTTT
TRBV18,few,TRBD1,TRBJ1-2,CASSPPGQNYGYTF,TGTGCCAGCTCACCCCCGGGACAGAACTATGGCTACACCTTC
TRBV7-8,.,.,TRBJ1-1,CASSPREGAEAFF,TGTGCCAGCAGCCCCAGGGAGGGGGCTGAAGCTTTCTTT
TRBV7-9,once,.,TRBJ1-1,CASSFAGNTEAFF,TGTGCCAGCAGCTTTGCAGGGAACACTGAAGCTTTCTTT
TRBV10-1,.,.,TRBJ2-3,CANGKDTQYF,TGCGCCAACGGGAAGGATACGCAGTATTTT
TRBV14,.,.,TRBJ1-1,CASSQDRWASNTEAFF,TGTGCCAGCAGCCAAGATCGGTGGGCTTCGAACACTGAAGCTTTCTTT
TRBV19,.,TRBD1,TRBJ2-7,CASSILGQGVREQYF,TGTGCCAGTAGTATACTTGGGCAGGGGGTGCGGGAGCAGTACTTC
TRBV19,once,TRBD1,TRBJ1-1,CASNTRWDRGKNTEAFF,TGTGCCAGTAACACCCGCTGGGACAGGGGAAAGAACACTGAAGCTTTCTTT
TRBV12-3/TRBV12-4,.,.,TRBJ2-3,CASQITDTQYF,TGTGCCAGCCAGATAACAGATACGCAGTATTTT
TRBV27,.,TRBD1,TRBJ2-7,CASSFRGREQYF,TGTGCCAGCAGTTTCAGGGGGCGAGAGCAGTACTTC
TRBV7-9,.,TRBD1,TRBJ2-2,CASSKTGGMTNTGELFF,TGTGCCAGCAGCAAGACAGGGGGAATGACGAACACCGGGGAGCTGTTTTTT
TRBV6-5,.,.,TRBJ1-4,CASSTRAREKLFF,TGTGCCAGCAGTACCAGGGCGAGGGAAAAACTGTTTTTT
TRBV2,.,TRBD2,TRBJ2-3,CASSFRTSGGDTQYF,TGTGCCAGCAGTTTCCGGACTAGCGGGGGTGATACGCAGTATTTT
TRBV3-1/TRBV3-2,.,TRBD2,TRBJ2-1,CASLSSGVYNEQFF,TGTGCCAGCTTGAGTAGCGGGGTTTACAATGAGCAGTTCTTC
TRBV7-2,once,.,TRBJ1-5,CASSSLQLVNQPQHF,TGTGCCAGCAGCTCTTTACAGCTGGTTAATCAGCCCCAGCATTTT
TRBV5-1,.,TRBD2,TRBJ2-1,CASSFRTSGWYNEQFF,TGCGCCAGCAGCTTCCGGACTAGCGGGTGGTACAATGAGCAGTTCTTC
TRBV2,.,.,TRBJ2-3,CASSEVQASTDTQYF,TGTGCCAGCAGTGAAGTACAGGCTAGCACAGATACGCAGTATTTT
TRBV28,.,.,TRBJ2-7,CASSFIPSGYREQYF,TGTGCCAGCAGTTTTATCCCATCAGGGTACCGCGAGCAGTACTTC
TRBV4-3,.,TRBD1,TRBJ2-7,CASSQEPGQPYEQYF,TGCGCCAGCAGCCAGGAACCGGGACAGCCCTACGAGCAGTACTTC
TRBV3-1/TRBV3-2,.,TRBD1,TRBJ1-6,CASSQGGTAYSPLHF,TGTGCCAGCAGCCAAGGAGGGACAGCCTATTCACCCCTCCACTTT
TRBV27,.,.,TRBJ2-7,CASAPGGIDLYEQYF,TGTGCCAGCGCCCCTGGGGGGATCGACCTCTACGAGCAGTACTTC
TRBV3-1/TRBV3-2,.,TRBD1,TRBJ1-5,CASSLDRDGGQPQHF,TGTGCCAGCAGCCTGGACAGGGACGGTGGTCAGCCCCAGCATTTT
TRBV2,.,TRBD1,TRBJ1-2,CASSPTGSGYGYTF,TGTGCCAGCAGTCCGACAGGGAGTGGGTATGGCTACACCTTC
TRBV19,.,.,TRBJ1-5,CASETQLYSNQPQHF,TGTGCCAGTGAGACTCAGCTCTATAGCAATCAGCCCCAGCATTTT
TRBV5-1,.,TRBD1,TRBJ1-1,CASRTGTGIMNTEAFF,TGCGCCAGCAGGACCGGGACAGGGATCATGAACACTGAAGCTTTCTTT
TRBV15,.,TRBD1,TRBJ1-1,CATGGQVNTEAFF,TGTGCCACCGGGGGACAGGTGAACACTGAAGCTTTCTTT
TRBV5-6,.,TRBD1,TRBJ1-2,CASSLSGGEGYTF,TGTGCCAGCAGCTTGTCAGGGGGCGAGGGCTACACCTTC
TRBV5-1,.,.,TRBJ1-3,CASSLAAGLMNTIYF,TGCGCCAGCAGCTTGGCCGCGGGGTTGATGAACACCATATATTTT
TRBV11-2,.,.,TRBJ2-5,CASTIRTPQETQYF,TGTGCCAGCACCATAAGGACTCCACAAGAGACCCAGTACTTC
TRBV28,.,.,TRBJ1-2,CASSFDYGYTF,TGTGCCAGCAGTTTCGACTATGGCTACACCTTC
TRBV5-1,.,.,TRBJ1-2,CASSLSPFGPYGYTF,TGCGCCAGCAGCTTGAGTCCGTTTGGGCCCTATGGCTACACCTTC
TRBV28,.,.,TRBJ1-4,CASSFLRRYEKLFF,TGTGCCAGCAGTTTTTTACGCAGGTACGAAAAACTGTTTTTT
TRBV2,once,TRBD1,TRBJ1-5,CASRDSLQPQHF,TGTGCCAGTCGGGACAGCTTGCAGCCCCAGCATTTT
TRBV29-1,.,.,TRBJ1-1,CSGRGSAEAFF,TGCAGCGGCAGGGGTAGCGCTGAAGCTTTCTTT
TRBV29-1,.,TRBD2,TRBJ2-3,CSSVKIGGGTDTQYF,TGCAGCTCAGTAAAGATTGGGGGGGGCACAGATACGCAGTATTTT
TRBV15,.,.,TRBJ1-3,CATARGRTSPLSSGNTIYF,TGTGCCACCGCCCGTGGGAGGACTTCCCCCCTTAGCTCTGGAAACACCATATATTTT
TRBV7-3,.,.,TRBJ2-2,CASQQDLDTGELFF,TGTGCCAGCCAGCAGGATTTGGACACCGGGGAGCTGTTTTTT
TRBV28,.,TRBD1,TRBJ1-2,CASSYPDGDRGYGGYTF,TGTGCCAGCAGTTACCCAGACGGGGACAGGGGATATGGCGGCTACACCTTC
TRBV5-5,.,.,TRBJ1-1,CASSFSVNTEAFF,TGTGCCAGCAGCTTTTCGGTGAACACTGAAGCTTTCTTT
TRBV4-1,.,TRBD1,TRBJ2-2,CASSLSGQGAIGELFF,TGCGCCAGCAGCCTATCGGGACAGGGCGCGATCGGGGAGCTGTTTTTT
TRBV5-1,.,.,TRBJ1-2,CASSLGVGSNYGYTF,TGCGCCAGCAGCTTGGGTGTGGGGAGTAACTATGGCTACACCTTC
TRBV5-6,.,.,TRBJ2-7,CASSPRTGGDYEQYF,TGTGCCAGCAGCCCCCGGACAGGCGGGGATTACGAGCAGTACTTC
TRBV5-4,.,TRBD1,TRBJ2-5,CASSAQNRGETQYF,TGTGCCAGCAGCGCACAGAACAGGGGTGAGACCCAGTACTTC
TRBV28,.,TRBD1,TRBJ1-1,CASSKQGASRVSTEAFF,TGTGCCAGCAGTAAACAGGGGGCTTCCAGAGTTAGCACTGAAGCTTTCTTT
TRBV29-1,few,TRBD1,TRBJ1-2,CSVARDRGLGYTF,TGCAGCGTTGCACGAGACAGGGGGCTTGGCTACACCTTC
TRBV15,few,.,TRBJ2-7,CATSRGGQSTEQYF,TGTGCCACCAGTAGGGGGGGTCAATCCACGGAGCAGTACTTC
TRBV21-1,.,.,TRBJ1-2,CASRDLADRGRGANYGYTF,TGTGCCAGCAGAGACCTCGCCGACAGGGGGCGCGGGGCTAACTATGGCTACACCTTC
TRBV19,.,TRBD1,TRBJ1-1,CASSIGNRGLGEAFF,TGTGCCAGTAGTATAGGGAACAGGGGGCTTGGTGAAGCTTTCTTT
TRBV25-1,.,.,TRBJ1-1,CASTAPRQGVGTEAFF,TGTGCCAGCACCGCGCCCCGGCAGGGCGTGGGGACTGAAGCTTTCTTT
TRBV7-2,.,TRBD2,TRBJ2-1,CASSLTSGVYNEQFF,TGTGCCAGCAGCTTAACTAGCGGTGTCTACAATGAGCAGTTCTTC
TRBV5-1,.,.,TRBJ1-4,CASSLVQGTNEKLFF,TGCGCCAGCAGCTTGGTCCAGGGAACTAATGAAAAACTGTTTTTT
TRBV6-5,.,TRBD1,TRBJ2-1,CASDLTGGNNEQFF,TGTGCCAGCGATTTGACAGGGGGGAACAATGAGCAGTTCTTC